This T cell receptor (beta chain) comes out of a study of human T cells and chemical hapten exposure. Study-wide context: DPC (0.01%) was patch tested on the upper back and read at 6 days. The variation in per-sample TCR yields arose mainly from small differences in pooled library volumes.

Regarding the study as a whole: In the PT1 data, expanded TCR counts showed a positive correlation with patch test score.

Turning to this clonotype: Its matching antigen is unknown.

From germline, CDR1 is SQVTM and CDR2 ANQGSEA. V dropped 7 bases and J dropped 4 bases, with 13 bases sitting between them. The CDR3 totals 12 residues. Time point: pre-sensitization, week 0. The treatment is: therapeutic diphenylcyclopropenone sensitization with weekly scalp DPC. TCRdb itself ran the RACE reads through MiXCR, one entry per CDR3 protein. The data hold 270,000 or so distinct CDR3 sequences, with over 7.5% observed a single time. The sample in question was whole blood, obtained in connection with sensitization to the hapten diphenylcyclopropenone (DPC). The TCR originated in a man aged 18 to 29 with alopecia areata. Some clones in this sample may be carry-over from other donors' samples. V and J are TRBV29-1 and TRBJ2-5, with D possibly matching TRBD1 (5 bases). The CDR3 sequence: CSAKAGRETQYF. The DNA for the CDR3 is TGCAGCGCCAAGGCAGGGCGAGAGACCCAGTACTTC.